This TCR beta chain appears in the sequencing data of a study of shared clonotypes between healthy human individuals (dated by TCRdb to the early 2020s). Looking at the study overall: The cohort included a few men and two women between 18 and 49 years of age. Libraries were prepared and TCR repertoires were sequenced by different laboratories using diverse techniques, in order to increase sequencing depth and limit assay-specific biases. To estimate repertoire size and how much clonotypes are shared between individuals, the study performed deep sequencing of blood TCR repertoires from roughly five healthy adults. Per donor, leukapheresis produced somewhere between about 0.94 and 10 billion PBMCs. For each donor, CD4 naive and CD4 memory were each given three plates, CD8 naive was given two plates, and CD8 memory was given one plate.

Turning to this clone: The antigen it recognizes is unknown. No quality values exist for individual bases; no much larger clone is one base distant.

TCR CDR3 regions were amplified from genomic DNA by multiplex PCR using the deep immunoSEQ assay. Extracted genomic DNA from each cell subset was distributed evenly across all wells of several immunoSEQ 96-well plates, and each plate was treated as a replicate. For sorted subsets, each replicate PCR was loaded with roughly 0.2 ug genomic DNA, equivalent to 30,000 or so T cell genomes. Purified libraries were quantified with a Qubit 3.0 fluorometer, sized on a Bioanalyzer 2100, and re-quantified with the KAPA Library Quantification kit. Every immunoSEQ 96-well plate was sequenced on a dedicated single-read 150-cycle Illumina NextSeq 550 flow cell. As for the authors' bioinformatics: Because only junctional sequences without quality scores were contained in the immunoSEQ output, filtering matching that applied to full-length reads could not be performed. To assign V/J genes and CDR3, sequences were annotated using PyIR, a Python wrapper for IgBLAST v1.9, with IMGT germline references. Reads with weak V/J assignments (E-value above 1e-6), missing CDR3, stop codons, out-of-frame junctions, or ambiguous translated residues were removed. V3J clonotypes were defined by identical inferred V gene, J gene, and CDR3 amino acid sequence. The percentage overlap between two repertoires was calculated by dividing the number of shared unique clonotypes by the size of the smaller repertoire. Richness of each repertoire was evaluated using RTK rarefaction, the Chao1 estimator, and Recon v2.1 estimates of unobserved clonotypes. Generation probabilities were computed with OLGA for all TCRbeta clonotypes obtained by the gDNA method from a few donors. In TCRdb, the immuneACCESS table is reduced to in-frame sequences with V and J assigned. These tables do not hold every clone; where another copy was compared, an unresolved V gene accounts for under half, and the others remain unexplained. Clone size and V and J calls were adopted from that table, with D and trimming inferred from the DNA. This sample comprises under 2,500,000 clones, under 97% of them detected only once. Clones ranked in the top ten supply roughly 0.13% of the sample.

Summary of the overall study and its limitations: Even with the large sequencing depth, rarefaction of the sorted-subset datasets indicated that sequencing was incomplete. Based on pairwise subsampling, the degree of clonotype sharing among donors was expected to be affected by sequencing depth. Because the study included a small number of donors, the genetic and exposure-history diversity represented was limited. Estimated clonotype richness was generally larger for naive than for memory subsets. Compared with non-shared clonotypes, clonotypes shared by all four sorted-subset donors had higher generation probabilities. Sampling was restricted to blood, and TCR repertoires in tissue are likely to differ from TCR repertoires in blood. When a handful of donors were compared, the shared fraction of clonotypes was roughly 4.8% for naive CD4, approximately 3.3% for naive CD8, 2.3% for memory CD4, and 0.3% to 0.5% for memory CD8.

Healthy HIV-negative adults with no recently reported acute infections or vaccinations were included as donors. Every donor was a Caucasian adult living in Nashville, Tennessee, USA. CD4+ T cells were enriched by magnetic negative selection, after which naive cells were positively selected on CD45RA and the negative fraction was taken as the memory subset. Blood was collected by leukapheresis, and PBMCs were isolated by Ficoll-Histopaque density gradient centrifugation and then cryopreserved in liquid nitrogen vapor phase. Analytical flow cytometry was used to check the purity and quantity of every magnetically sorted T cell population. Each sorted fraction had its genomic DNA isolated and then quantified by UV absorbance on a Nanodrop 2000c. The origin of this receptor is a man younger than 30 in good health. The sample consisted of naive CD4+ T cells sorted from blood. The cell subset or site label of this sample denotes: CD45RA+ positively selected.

The sequenced DNA is TGTGCCAGCACGATTCGCCGGGACACCGGGGAGCTGTTTTTT. Its translation reads: CASTIRRDTGELFF. This sequence uses TRBV6-5 and TRBJ2-2; no D gene call is confident. The CDR3 has 14 amino acids, counting the end cysteine and phenylalanine. Only CDR3 DNA is held: 42 bases, read in frame from base 1. According to the germline V gene, CDR1 reads MNHEY and CDR2 reads SVGAGI. Trimming takes 7 bases from V and 3 bases from J, and the germline ends sit 12 bases apart.